The following is a T cell receptor (beta chain) sequence with its context. Its antigen remains unknown. V dropped 5 bases and J dropped 15; count of bases not matched to a gene: 9. Germline lookup yields CDR1 LNHDA and CDR2 SQIVND (reference sequence). The CDR3 sequence is 12 residues long. This record belongs to a study of cytomegalovirus exposure and HLA in healthy donors. Overall study: Among the 300 to 500 genotyped donors, 81% were placed in the Caucasian-associated ancestry cluster. Study findings and constraints: The authors judged a highly shared variant cluster likely a sequencing artifact. Later genetic work tied a missense DCLRE1C variant to beta-chain V and J trimming. Upon later analysis, TCR association rates were observed to vary by HLA locus, being highest for DRB1 and lowest for HLA-C.

Primers for the PCR totalled 60 Vbeta and 13 Jbeta. Here immunoSEQ multiplex PCR was the method, and the copy in TCRdb shows in-frame clones only, minus some. The repertoire includes about 200,000 clones, around 79% of them detected once, and more than 0.35% sits in the top ten. The chain links TRBV19 to TRBJ2-1, with TRBD1 matching over 8 bases. Sequences were obtained from PBMCs. The clonotype comes from a male donor in good health and CMV-seropositive. CDR3: CASSGTAGGSFF. As DNA, the CDR3 is TGTGCCAGTAGTGGCACGGCAGGGGGCTCGTTCTTC.